The entry below describes one TCR beta chain. These data come from a study of blood T cell repertoires in COVID-19. The overall study: Both acute and convalescent COVID-19 samples were obtained from the United States, Italy and Spain.

Individuals aged roughly 18 to 95 years were recruited from fewer than 30 US areas. Some clones are missing from TCRdb's copy, which holds only in-frame ones; the method was immunoSEQ multiplex PCR. The sample has roughly 250,000 clones; 87% are singletons. The germline V gene encodes CDR1 MNHEY and CDR2 SMNVEV (reference sequence). J lost 6 bases, V lost 5 bases, and 6 bases had no gene match. The CDR3 spans 15 residues. The sequenced sample consisted of PBMCs or T cells enriched from blood (not recorded which). The rearrangement uses TRBV27 and TRBJ2-2, with 10 bases identical to TRBD1. The sequence was obtained from a woman aged 30 to 39 with acute COVID-19. The CDR3 reads CASSPQTGGPGELFF. Here the CDR3 DNA reads TGTGCCAGCAGTCCCCAGACAGGGGGCCCCGGGGAGCTGTTTTTT.